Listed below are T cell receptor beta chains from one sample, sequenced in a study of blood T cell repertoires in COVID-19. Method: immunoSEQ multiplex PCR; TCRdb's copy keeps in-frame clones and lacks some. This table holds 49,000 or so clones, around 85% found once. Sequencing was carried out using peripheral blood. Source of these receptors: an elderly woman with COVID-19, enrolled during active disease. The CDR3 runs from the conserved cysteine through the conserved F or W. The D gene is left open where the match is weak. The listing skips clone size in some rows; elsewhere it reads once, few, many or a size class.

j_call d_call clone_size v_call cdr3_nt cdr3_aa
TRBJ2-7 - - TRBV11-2 TGTGCCAGCAGCCCCGACAGCCTTTACGAGCAGTACTTC CASSPDSLYEQYF
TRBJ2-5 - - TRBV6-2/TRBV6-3 TGTGCCAGCAGTCTCCCACTTGGGCTCGGGAGTCCCCAGTACTTC CASSLPLGLGSPQYF
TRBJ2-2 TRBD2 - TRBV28 TGTGCCAGCAGCCCCCGGCGCGGGAGAATCACCGGGGAGCTGTTTTTT CASSPRRGRITGELFF
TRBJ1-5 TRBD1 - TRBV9 TGTGCCAGCAGCGAGGGACAGGGAGGCAATCAGCCCCAGCATTTT CASSEGQGGNQPQHF
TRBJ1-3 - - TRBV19 TGTGCCAGTACCCTGACAGGATTCTCTGGAAACACCATATATTTT CASTLTGFSGNTIYF
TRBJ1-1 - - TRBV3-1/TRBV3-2 TGTGCCAGCAGCCAAGCTAGGGAAGCTTTCTTT CASSQAREAFF
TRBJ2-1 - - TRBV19 TGTGCCAGTAGTAATCCGGGACTCCCATACAATGAGCAGTTCTTC CASSNPGLPYNEQFF
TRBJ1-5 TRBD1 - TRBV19 TGTGCCAGTAGTCGGGGGACAGTCGGCAATCAGCCCCAGCATTTT CASSRGTVGNQPQHF
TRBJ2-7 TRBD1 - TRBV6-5 TGTGCCAGCAGTTACAAGAGGACAGGGGACTACGAGCAGTACTTC CASSYKRTGDYEQYF
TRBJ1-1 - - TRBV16 TGTGCCAGCAGTTGGGGACAGAACACTGAAGCTTTCTTT CASSWGQNTEAFF
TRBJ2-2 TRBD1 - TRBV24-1 TGTGCCACCAGTGACCTGACAGGGGGCGGCGGGGAGCTGTTTTTT CATSDLTGGGGELFF
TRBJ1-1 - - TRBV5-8 TGTGCCAGCAGCTTGATGCCTAGTGACACTGAAGCTTTCTTT CASSLMPSDTEAFF
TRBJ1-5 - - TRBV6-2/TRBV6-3 TGTGCCAGCAGTCCCACAGGGAGCGTCAATCAGCCCCAGCATTTT CASSPTGSVNQPQHF
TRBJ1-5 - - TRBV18 TGTGCCAGCTCACCCGGGGTATTGAGCAATCAGCCCCAGCATTTT CASSPGVLSNQPQHF
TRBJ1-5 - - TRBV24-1 TGTGCCACGGGGGGGACAATCTTTAATCAGCCCCAGCATTTT CATGGTIFNQPQHF
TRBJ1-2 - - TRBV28 TGTGCCAGCTCACCGGAGGAGGGCCGCTACACCTTC CASSPEEGRYTF
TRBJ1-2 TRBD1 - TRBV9 TGTGCCAGCAGCCTGGGACAGGGAGGCTACACCTTC CASSLGQGGYTF
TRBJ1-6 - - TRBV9 TGTGCCAGCAGCGTAACACAGGAGAATTCACCCCTCCACTTT CASSVTQENSPLHF
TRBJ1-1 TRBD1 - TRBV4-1 TGCGCCAGCAGCCCCCCTCTGAGACAGGGTAAAGCTTTCTTT CASSPPLRQGKAFF
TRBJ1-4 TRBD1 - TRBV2 TGTGCCAGCAGGGACAGGGCTGAAAAACTGTTTTTT CASRDRAEKLFF
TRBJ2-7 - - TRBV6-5 TGTGCCAGCAGTCGTAAGACGGGAGTAACCTCCGAGCAGTACTTC CASSRKTGVTSEQYF
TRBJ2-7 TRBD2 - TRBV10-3 TGTGCCATCAGTGAACTAGCGGGGGGTGAGTACGAGCAGTACTTC CAISELAGGEYEQYF
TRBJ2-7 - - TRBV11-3 TGTGCCAGCAGCCTCAATAAGGGGGGGAGCGACGAGCAGTACTTC CASSLNKGGSDEQYF
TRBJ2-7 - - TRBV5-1 TGCGCCAGCAGCCGCGGGGCAGGGGGGTCCTACGAGCAGTACTTC CASSRGAGGSYEQYF
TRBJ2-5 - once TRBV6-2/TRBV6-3 TGTGCCAGCAGTTACTCGAGGGAGACCCAGTACTTC CASSYSRETQYF
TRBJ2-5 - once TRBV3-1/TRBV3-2 TGTGCCAGCAGCCAAGATCAGGGGAAAAAAAACCAAGAGACCCAGTACTTC CASSQDQGKKNQETQYF
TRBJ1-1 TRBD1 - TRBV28 TGTGCCAGCAGTTGGGGAAGACAGGGGGCTGAAGCTTTCTTT CASSWGRQGAEAFF
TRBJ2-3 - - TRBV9 TGTGCCAGCAGCGTAGGGCCAGAACACACAGATACGCAGTATTTT CASSVGPEHTDTQYF
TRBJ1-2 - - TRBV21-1 TGTGCCAGCAGCCCCCAGGGGGGAGTCGGCGGCTACACCTTC CASSPQGGVGGYTF
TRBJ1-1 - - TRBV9 TGTGCCAGCAGCTTTGGGGGGGACACTGAAGCTTTCTTT CASSFGGDTEAFF
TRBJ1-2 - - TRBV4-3 TGCGCCAGCAGCCAAGCGAGGCAGGGCTGGGGCTATGGCTACACCTTC CASSQARQGWGYGYTF
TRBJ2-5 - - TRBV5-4 TGTGCCAGCAGCTTGGAGTCGGGTAGGCAAGAGACCCAGTACTTC CASSLESGRQETQYF
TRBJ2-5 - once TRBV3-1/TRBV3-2 TGTGCCAGCAGCCAAGATGATCCGGAGGAGACCCAGTACTTC CASSQDDPEETQYF
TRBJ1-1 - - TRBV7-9 TGTGCCAGCAGCCAAGGACATGGCGCTGAAGCTTTCTTT CASSQGHGAEAFF
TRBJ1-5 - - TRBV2 TGTGCCAGCAGTGTCGACGGGTATAGCAATCAGCCCCAGCATTTT CASSVDGYSNQPQHF
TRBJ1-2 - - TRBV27 TGTGCCAGCAGTTTCGCGGGGGGAGGGGGCTACACCTTC CASSFAGGGGYTF
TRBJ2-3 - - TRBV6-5 TGTGCCAGCAGGGCGGGGAGCGGTAGCACAGATACGCAGTATTTT CASRAGSGSTDTQYF
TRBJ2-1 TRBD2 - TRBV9 TGTGCCAGCAGCCCCCGATGGCGGGGGAACAATGAGCAGTTCTTC CASSPRWRGNNEQFF
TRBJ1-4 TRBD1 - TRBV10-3 TGTGCCATCAGTGCCCGGACAGGGCCTAATGAAAAACTGTTTTTT CAISARTGPNEKLFF
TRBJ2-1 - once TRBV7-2 TGTGCCAGCAGCACAAAGCAGTTCTTC CASSTKQFF
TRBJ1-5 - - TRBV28 TGTGCCAGCAGATTTTATACATATAGCAATCAGCCCCAGCATTTT CASRFYTYSNQPQHF
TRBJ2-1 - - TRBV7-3 TGTGCCAGCAGCTTAATAGCTGGCCATGAGCAGTTCTTC CASSLIAGHEQFF
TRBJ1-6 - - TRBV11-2 TGTGCCAGCAGTAGAACAGGGACCTGGGATTCACCCCTCCACTTT CASSRTGTWDSPLHF
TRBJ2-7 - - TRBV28 TGTGCCAGCAGTTGGGGGGGGCGATCCTACGAGCAGTACTTC CASSWGGRSYEQYF
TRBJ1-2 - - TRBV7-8 TGTGCCAGCAGCCCCGACAGGAACTATGGCTACACCTTC CASSPDRNYGYTF
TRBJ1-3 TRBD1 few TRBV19 TGTGCCAGTAACTTCCCGGGACAGGCGAGAGGAAACACCATATATTTT CASNFPGQARGNTIYF
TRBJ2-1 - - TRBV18 TGTGCCAGCTCACCAGGTGCAGGGAATGAGCAGTTCTTC CASSPGAGNEQFF
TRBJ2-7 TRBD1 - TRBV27 TGTGCCAGCGGCCCGGACAGGGGAATGTACGAGCAGTACTTC CASGPDRGMYEQYF
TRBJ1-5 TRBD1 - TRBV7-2 TGTGCCAGCAGCTTAACAGGGGGGAATCAGCCCCAGCATTTT CASSLTGGNQPQHF
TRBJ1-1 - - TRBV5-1 TGCGCCAGCAGCTTGTTGGGGGGTGAGACTGAAGCTTTCTTT CASSLLGGETEAFF
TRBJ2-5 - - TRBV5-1 TGCGCCAGCAGCTTGGAGGCGGGGCGAGAGACCCAGTACTTC CASSLEAGRETQYF
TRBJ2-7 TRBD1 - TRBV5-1 TGCGCCAGCAGACCCGGGACAGGAGGGGACGAGCAGTACTTC CASRPGTGGDEQYF